This TCR beta chain was identified during a study of T and B cells in COVID-19 patients. Study background: At median age approximately 30 years, recovered patients were younger than active-infection patients at about 70. In the active-infection cohort, nine tenths of the roughly 20 patients had comorbidities linked to unfavorable COVID-19 outcome.

CDR3 size: 13 residues. V dropped 8 bases and J dropped 5 bases, with 12 bases sitting between them. Blood genomic DNA input for TRB amplification was about 250-500 ng. This clonotype is classed as medium-sized. Its antigen is currently unknown. Study-level results: There were approximately 2,500 TCR clusters exclusive to the recovered cohort, a few dozen with low generation probability.

Multiplex PCR with BIOMED2 TRB-A/B primer pools amplified TRB rearrangements. TCRdb re-derived calls from the multiplex PCR reads in MiXCR, one entry per CDR3 protein. The sample records under 8,500 distinct CDR3 sequences, 25% to 35% being singletons. Sequences were obtained from blood. This clonotype originated in a human donor with active COVID-19. The rearrangement uses TRBV12-3 or TRBV12-4 and TRBJ2-2, with a weak D call TRBD2 (5 bases). CDR3 coding DNA: TGTGCCAGCGTTCGGGGTAATACCGGGGAGCTGTTTTTT. Protein: CASVRGNTGELFF.